This T cell receptor beta chain was sequenced in a study of blood T cell repertoires in COVID-19. On the study more broadly: T cells, B-cell-depleted T cells, or PBMCs supplied cDNA or gDNA.

Clinical histories supplied by participants themselves formed the basis of cohort assignment. The authors' processing: Using reference gene primer amplification, nucleated cell counts were estimated. The repertoire was sequenced with immunoSEQ multiplex PCR; TCRdb's copy has only in-frame clones and lacks some. The V and J calls and the clone size are those of that table, but D and trimming were determined from the DNA. The data show 110,000 to 150,000 clones, 86% seen once. The V gene end was trimmed by 5 bases and the J gene end by 4 bases; junction bases not matched to a gene: 8. This CDR3 region has 15 residues. Germline CDR1 reads KGHSY; CDR2 reads FQNENV.

The source is a man between 50 and 59 years old who had recovered from COVID-19. The rearrangement links TRBV16 to TRBJ2-3, with 8 bases fitting TRBD1. Sequencing was carried out using PBMCs or T cells enriched from blood (not recorded which). CDR3 nucleotides: TGTGCCAGCAGCGACAGGGGTTCGGAGGCAGATACGCAGTATTTT. This gives the protein CASSDRGSEADTQYF.